The entry below describes one T cell receptor (beta chain). What it binds is not known. PCR was performed using 60 Vbeta and 13 Jbeta primers. Source study methods: A follow-up analysis tallied around 80 million unique TCR beta chains, roughly 11 million shared. This table comes from immunoSEQ multiplex PCR, and its TCRdb copy is limited to in-frame clones, with some not included. V and J calls and clone size are those listed in that table; D and trimming were worked out from the DNA. Of over 200,000 clones listed, roughly 75% are singletons. The sample is drawn from a study of cytomegalovirus exposure and HLA in healthy donors. Whole-study results and caveats: Later work found that TCR association rates differed between HLA loci; DRB1 had the most and HLA-C the fewest.

Germline values: CDR1 MNHNS, CDR2 SASEGT. The CDR3 spans 13 residues. The V gene lost 8 bases and the J gene lost 5 bases, with 13 bases spanning the gap. The specimen sequenced was PBMCs. This TCR was sampled from a woman aged 25 to 45 in good health and CMV-seronegative. The gene calls are TRBV6-1 and TRBJ1-5; TRBD1 is a possible D gene (5 bases). The CDR3 loop is CASRTRVDQPQHF. As DNA, the CDR3 is TGTGCCAGCCGCACCAGGGTGGATCAGCCCCAGCATTTT.